This entry is about one TCR beta chain. Antigen unknown. This entry comes from a study of beta chain features in type 1 diabetes. Notes on the study in general: In comparison with healthy donors, patients had naive, central memory and Treg TCRB repertoires that appeared more similar. PCR might show a preference for shorter templates, equally across patients and controls. Small HLA sub-analyses could not settle whether HLA shapes TCRB rearrangement.

V dropped 3 bases and J dropped 5 bases, with 13 bases sitting between them. The CDR3 runs 14 residues. Germline lookup yields CDR1 ENHRY and CDR2 SYGVKD. Expressed TCRB transcripts were sequenced, since all the RNA that had been isolated was reverse transcribed. Average reads for naive, central memory and regulatory T cell samples were about 3.57 million. Clones were read by immunoSEQ multiplex PCR, and TCRdb kept only the in-frame ones, dropping some. The sample includes hundreds of thousands of clones, roughly 15% of them seen just once. The chain carries TRBV10-3 and TRBJ2-5; D ambiguous. What was sequenced was naive CD4+ T cells from blood. The sequence was obtained from a man younger than 30 in good health. The CDR3 spells CAISERAFQETQYF. The CDR3 DNA follows: TGTGCCATCAGTGAACGAGCTTTCCAGGAGACCCAGTACTTC.